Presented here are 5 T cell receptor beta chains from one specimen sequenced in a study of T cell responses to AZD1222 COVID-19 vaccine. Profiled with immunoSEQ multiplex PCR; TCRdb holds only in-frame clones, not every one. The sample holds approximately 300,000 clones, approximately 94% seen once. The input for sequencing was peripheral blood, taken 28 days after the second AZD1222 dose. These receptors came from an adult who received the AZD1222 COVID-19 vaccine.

CDR3 in DNA: TGTGCCAGCAGCTTGGAGTTCACCGGGGAGCTGTTTTTT. It yields the protein CASSLEFTGELFF. V and J are TRBV12-3 or TRBV12-4 and TRBJ2-2; D uncertain. The CDR3 sequence is 13 residues long. Trimming left V 6 bases short and J 4 bases short, with 9 bases between.

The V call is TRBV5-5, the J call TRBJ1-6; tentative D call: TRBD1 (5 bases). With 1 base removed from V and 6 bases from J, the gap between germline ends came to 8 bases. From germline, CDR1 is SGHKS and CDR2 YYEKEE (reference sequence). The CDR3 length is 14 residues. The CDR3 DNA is TGTGCCAGCAGCTTGATGAGGGGTAATTCACCCCTCCACTTT. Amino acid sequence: CASSLMRGNSPLHF.

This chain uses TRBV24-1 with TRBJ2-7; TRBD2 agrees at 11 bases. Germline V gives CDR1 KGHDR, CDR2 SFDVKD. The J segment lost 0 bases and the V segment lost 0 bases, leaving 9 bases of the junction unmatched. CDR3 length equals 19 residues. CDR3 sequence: CATSDLRLAGGFSSYEQYF. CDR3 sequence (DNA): TGTGCCACCAGTGATTTGAGGCTAGCGGGAGGCTTCAGCTCCTACGAGCAGTACTTC.

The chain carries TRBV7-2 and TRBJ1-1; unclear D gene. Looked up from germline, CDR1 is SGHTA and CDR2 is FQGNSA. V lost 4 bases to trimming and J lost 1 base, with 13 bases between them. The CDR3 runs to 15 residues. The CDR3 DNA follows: TGTGCCAGCAGCTCCAGACGGGATGCGAACACTGAAGCTTTCTTT. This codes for CASSSRRDANTEAFF.

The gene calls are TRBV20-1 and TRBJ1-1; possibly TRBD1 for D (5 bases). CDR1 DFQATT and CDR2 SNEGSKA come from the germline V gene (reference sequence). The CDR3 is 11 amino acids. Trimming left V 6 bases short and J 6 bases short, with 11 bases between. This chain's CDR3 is CSAPDRSEAFF. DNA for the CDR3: TGCAGTGCGCCCGACAGATCTGAAGCTTTCTTT.